This is a list of T cell receptor beta chains from one sample in a study of identical twins' blood T cells. In TCRdb, the 5' RACE reads were re-called with MiXCR into one record per CDR3 protein. The sample lists hundreds of thousands of distinct CDR3 sequences; about 28% were seen once. The sample was PBMCs. Receptor source: a woman aged 18 to 55 in good health. The CDR3 runs from the conserved cysteine through the conserved F or W. D genes are given only for firm matches. For some rows the clone size is stated as once, few or many, or as a class when expanded; others skip it.

j_gene: TRBJ2-3
v_gene: TRBV21-1
d_gene: -
abundance: few
CDR3nt: TGTGCCAGCAGGGTACAGGGGGCGAGTAGTTATGATACGCAGTATTTT
CDR3aa: CASRVQGASSYDTQYF

j_gene: TRBJ1-3
v_gene: TRBV12-5
d_gene: -
abundance: -
CDR3nt: TGCGCTAGTGGTCCCAGACTACAGGGAAACACCATATATTTT
CDR3aa: CASGPRLQGNTIYF

j_gene: TRBJ2-5
v_gene: TRBV6-1
d_gene: -
abundance: many
CDR3nt: TGTGCCAGCAGTGGCCGTGGGGGAGGTCAAGAGACCCAGTACTTC
CDR3aa: CASSGRGGGQETQYF

j_gene: TRBJ1-1
v_gene: TRBV11-2
d_gene: -
abundance: -
CDR3nt: TGTGCCAGCAGCTTAATCCAGCTTGAAGCTTTCTTT
CDR3aa: CASSLIQLEAFF

j_gene: TRBJ1-1
v_gene: TRBV5-1
d_gene: -
abundance: few
CDR3nt: TGCGCCAGCTCGTTAAGGGGGGACCAGAACACTGAAGCTTTCTTT
CDR3aa: CASSLRGDQNTEAFF

j_gene: TRBJ2-5
v_gene: TRBV9
d_gene: TRBD2
abundance: -
CDR3nt: TGTGCCAGCAGCCACCCCCTAGCGGGGGAACAAGAGACCCAGTACTTC
CDR3aa: CASSHPLAGEQETQYF

j_gene: TRBJ2-7
v_gene: TRBV20-1
d_gene: -
abundance: -
CDR3nt: TGCAGTGCTAGTCCTGGTGGGATGTTTGAGCAGTACTTC
CDR3aa: CSASPGGMFEQYF

j_gene: TRBJ2-3
v_gene: TRBV29-1
d_gene: -
abundance: -
CDR3nt: TGCAGCGTTGTACAGGGCGGCACAGATACGCAGTATTTT
CDR3aa: CSVVQGGTDTQYF

j_gene: TRBJ1-1
v_gene: TRBV10-3
d_gene: -
abundance: -
CDR3nt: TGTGCCATCGGGAACAGGGATAGGAACACTGAAGCTTTCTTT
CDR3aa: CAIGNRDRNTEAFF

j_gene: TRBJ1-1
v_gene: TRBV6-1
d_gene: -
abundance: -
CDR3nt: TGTGCCGGCAGCGTATACACTGAAGCTTTCTTT
CDR3aa: CAGSVYTEAFF

j_gene: TRBJ2-2
v_gene: TRBV3-1
d_gene: -
abundance: few
CDR3nt: TGTGCCAGCAGCCAACGGGGTGTGGGGGAGCTGTTTTTT
CDR3aa: CASSQRGVGELFF

j_gene: TRBJ1-1
v_gene: TRBV4-3
d_gene: -
abundance: few
CDR3nt: TGCGCCAGCAGCCAAGAGGGACGGCCCAACACTGAAGCTTTCTTT
CDR3aa: CASSQEGRPNTEAFF

j_gene: TRBJ2-7
v_gene: TRBV10-3
d_gene: -
abundance: -
CDR3nt: TGTGCCATAGGGGGGGACTACCCCTACGAGCAGTACTTC
CDR3aa: CAIGGDYPYEQYF

j_gene: TRBJ2-2
v_gene: TRBV2
d_gene: -
abundance: -
CDR3nt: TGTGCCAGCAGAGGTACTGGGCGTACCGGGGAGCTGTTTTTT
CDR3aa: CASRGTGRTGELFF

j_gene: TRBJ1-5
v_gene: TRBV20-1
d_gene: -
abundance: few
CDR3nt: TGCAGTGCAGAGGGGCACAATCAGCCCCAGCATTTT
CDR3aa: CSAEGHNQPQHF

j_gene: TRBJ1-1
v_gene: TRBV3-1
d_gene: -
abundance: few
CDR3nt: TGTGCCAGCAGCCAAGTTGCAGGGCTGGACACTGAAGCTTTCTTT
CDR3aa: CASSQVAGLDTEAFF

j_gene: TRBJ1-1
v_gene: TRBV2
d_gene: -
abundance: -
CDR3nt: TGTGCCAGGGGACGGCTTAACATGAACACTGAAGCTTTCTTT
CDR3aa: CARGRLNMNTEAFF

j_gene: TRBJ1-1
v_gene: TRBV29-1
d_gene: -
abundance: many
CDR3nt: TGCAGCGTTGAAAGTCGGGGAGAAGCTTTCTTT
CDR3aa: CSVESRGEAFF

j_gene: TRBJ1-2
v_gene: TRBV14
d_gene: TRBD1
abundance: -
CDR3nt: TGTGCCAGCAGCCAAGTAGGGGGCGGTGGCTACACCTTC
CDR3aa: CASSQVGGGGYTF

j_gene: TRBJ1-1
v_gene: TRBV9
d_gene: -
abundance: -
CDR3nt: TGTGCCAGCAGCTTTAGCCATGGAGCGGGGGGACCTGAAGCTTTCTTT
CDR3aa: CASSFSHGAGGPEAFF

j_gene: TRBJ1-6
v_gene: TRBV3-1
d_gene: TRBD1
abundance: -
CDR3nt: TGTGCCAGCAGCCACGGGACAGGGCTTAATTCACCCCTCCACTTT
CDR3aa: CASSHGTGLNSPLHF

j_gene: TRBJ1-1
v_gene: TRBV4-1
d_gene: -
abundance: -
CDR3nt: TGCGCCAGCAGCCAAGATCAACCCGCCATGATGAACACTGAAGCTTTCTTT
CDR3aa: CASSQDQPAMMNTEAFF

j_gene: TRBJ2-7
v_gene: TRBV9
d_gene: -
abundance: -
CDR3nt: TGTGCCAGCAGCGTCCGAGCGGTAAGCTCCTACGAGCAGTACTTC
CDR3aa: CASSVRAVSSYEQYF

j_gene: TRBJ1-2
v_gene: TRBV20-1
d_gene: -
abundance: few
CDR3nt: TGCAGTGTTGGTGACAGAAACTATGGCTACACCTTC
CDR3aa: CSVGDRNYGYTF

j_gene: TRBJ1-1
v_gene: TRBV19
d_gene: -
abundance: once
CDR3nt: TGTGCCAGTTCTCCTGAGGGTTACACTGAAGCTTTCTTT
CDR3aa: CASSPEGYTEAFF

j_gene: TRBJ2-2
v_gene: TRBV12-5
d_gene: -
abundance: few
CDR3nt: TGTGCTAGTGGTTTGCTCCACGGGCGAGCCGGGGAGCTGTTTTTT
CDR3aa: CASGLLHGRAGELFF

j_gene: TRBJ2-1
v_gene: TRBV12-3/TRBV12-4
d_gene: -
abundance: few
CDR3nt: TGTGCCAGCACCCGATCTACTAGCTACAATGAGCAGTTCTTC
CDR3aa: CASTRSTSYNEQFF

j_gene: TRBJ2-7
v_gene: TRBV6-5
d_gene: TRBD1
abundance: few
CDR3nt: TGTGCCAGCAGCCGGGACAGTCTCTACGAGCAGTACTTC
CDR3aa: CASSRDSLYEQYF

j_gene: TRBJ1-1
v_gene: TRBV4-1
d_gene: -
abundance: few
CDR3nt: TGCGCCAGCAGCCAAGTTGCCAATTCGTGGGCTTTCTTT
CDR3aa: CASSQVANSWAFF